This T cell receptor beta chain was sequenced in a study of blood T cell repertoires in COVID-19. In the study overall: The samples span acute and convalescent COVID-19 from the United States, Italy and Spain. The analysed material was cDNA or gDNA that came from T cells, B-cell-depleted T cells, or PBMCs.

This clone was counted only a few times. Under the authors' procedure: Reference gene primer amplification gave nucleated cell count estimates. Repertoires were generated with immunoSEQ multiplex PCR, while TCRdb's copy carries only in-frame clones and drops some. The V and J calls and the clone size are those of that table, but D and trimming were determined from the DNA. The table has more than 9,000 clones, roughly four fifths seen once. The germline V gene encodes CDR1 SGDLS and CDR2 YYNGEE. The CDR3 length is 13 residues. Trimming pared 2 bases from V and 1 base from J, leaving 3 bases between. Sample: peripheral blood. The sequence was obtained from a woman aged 60-75 years with acute or convalescent COVID-19. V usage is TRBV9 and J usage is TRBJ1-4; D ambiguous. The CDR3 DNA reads TGTGCCAGCAGCGTGAGAACTAATGAAAAACTGTTTTTT. It codes for CASSVRTNEKLFF.